This paragraph covers one T cell receptor beta chain sequence. The antigen is undetermined. TCRdb keeps only in-frame clones here, not all; method: immunoSEQ multiplex PCR. The data hold tens of thousands of clones, with around 95% observed a single time. Trimming stripped 2 bases from V and 7 bases from J, with 17 bases between. CDR3 size: 15 residues. Germline lookup yields CDR1 MDHEN and CDR2 SYDVKM. The data were taken from a study of graft-versus-host responses after intestinal transplantation. Study-wide findings and caveats: Recipient marrow held GvH clones, some first seen in ileum or blood. Allograft clonal ratios (graft-versus-host to host-versus-graft) were high in patients who had graft-donor T cell macrochimerism. The highest levels of circulating GvH clones went along with early declines in HvG clones after transplant.

The source of this sequence is a human donor who received an intestinal transplant. The chain couples TRBV28 to TRBJ1-1; possibly TRBD1 for D (5 bases). The input for sequencing was unstimulated CD8+ T cells sorted from spleen or lymph node cells, taken before intestinal transplant. CDR3 region: CASSLTSGRILEAFF. In DNA, the CDR3 is TGTGCCAGCAGTTTAACCTCGGGACGGATCCTTGAAGCTTTCTTT.